One sample yielded the 8 T cell receptor beta chains listed below, sequenced in a study of identical twins. TCRdb re-called the 5' RACE reads with MiXCR, one entry per CDR3 protein. The data hold around 230,000 distinct CDR3 sequences, with around 6.5% observed a single time. These data also featured in a second study, about T cells expressing NK-cell markers.

Sequenced material: CD8+ T cells sorted from blood. The receptors come from a woman in her late teens or twenties in good health.

In this sample, this clonotype turned up a few times. V is TRBV12-3 or TRBV12-4 and J is TRBJ2-1; no reliable D call. The CDR3 is made up of 13 amino acids. Trimming removed 0 bases from V and 8 bases from J, with 8 bases in between. This CDR3 is CASSLARPHEQFF. The CDR3 coding sequence is TGTGCCAGCAGTTTAGCGCGACCCCATGAGCAGTTCTTC.

This rearrangement joins TRBV5-6 to TRBJ2-7, with 10 bases that match TRBD2. This CDR3 comprises 16 residues. V was clipped by 4 bases and J by 3 bases; unmatched bases: 10. Germline loops: CDR1 SGHDT, CDR2 YYEEEE. The CDR3 DNA sequence: TGTGCCAGCAGCGCAACGATACTAGCGGGGAACTACGAGCAGTACTTC. It translates to CASSATILAGNYEQYF.

The table lists this clonotype with many counts. The chain recombines TRBV3-1 with TRBJ2-5; possible D gene TRBD1, 6 bases. CDR3 size: 14 residues. The V end was cut by 4 bases, the J end by 2 bases, with 11 bases between. Germline CDR1 is LGHDT and CDR2 is YNNKEL (reference sequence). The CDR3 DNA reads TGTGCCAGCAGCCCAAGGACAGAACAAGAGACCCAGTACTTC. It encodes CASSPRTEQETQYF.

This clonotype was observed a few times. This chain joins TRBV6-5 and TRBJ2-3, with 9 bases that match TRBD2. Germline CDR1 MNHEY, CDR2 SVGAGI. The CDR3 has 15 residues. The V segment lost 6 bases and the J segment 1 base; nucleotides outside the gene matches: 5. The CDR3 protein is CASRLAGARTDTQYF. The CDR3 DNA sequence: TGTGCCAGCAGATTAGCGGGGGCACGCACAGATACGCAGTATTTT.

The chain joins TRBV9 to TRBJ1-1; weak D call: TRBD1 (6 bases). Deletions cut 0 bases from V and 6 bases from J, with 12 bases between. CDR1 is SGDLS, CDR2 YYNGEE, per germline. This CDR3 region has 14 residues. CDR3 loop: CASSVGWGGPEAFF. The CDR3 nucleotides read TGTGCCAGCAGCGTAGGTTGGGGGGGGCCTGAAGCTTTCTTT.

The chain uses TRBV4-1 and TRBJ1-1; D is possibly TRBD1 (5 bases). CDR1 and CDR2 (germline): MGHRA, YSYEKL. V lost 0 bases and J lost 11, with 16 bases in between. The CDR3 totals 14 residues. In DNA form, the CDR3 reads TGCGCCAGCAGCCAAGATTGGGGGGACTTGAGGGCTTTCTTT. This sequence encodes CASSQDWGDLRAFF.

This sequence joins TRBV7-8 and TRBJ2-1, with D maybe TRBD1 (5 bases). The CDR3 consists of 16 residues. The V gene lost 1 base and the J gene lost 0 bases, with 10 bases spanning the gap. CDR1 and CDR2 from the germline V gene are SGHVS and FQNEAQ. This chain's CDR3 is CASSLDRWSSYNEQFF. In DNA, the CDR3 is TGTGCCAGCAGCTTAGACAGGTGGTCCTCCTACAATGAGCAGTTCTTC.

This clonotype was seen at least ten times. The rearrangement joins TRBV7-9 to TRBJ2-1; possibly TRBD2 for D (5 bases). Germline V gives CDR1 SEHNR, CDR2 FQNEAQ (reference sequence). This CDR3 contains 14 residues. Trimming pared 1 base from V and 8 bases from J, leaving 12 bases between. The DNA of the CDR3 is TGTGCCAGCAGCTTAGAAGACGTTAGCGATGAGCAGTTCTTC. Amino acids: CASSLEDVSDEQFF.